These 13 T cell receptor beta chains originate from one sample sequenced in a study of beta chain features in type 1 diabetes. All of the isolated RNA was reverse transcribed, so expressed TCRB transcripts were sequenced. Measured with immunoSEQ multiplex PCR; TCRdb has only the in-frame clones, and not every one. This table holds about 250,000 clones, roughly 13% found once. Sequenced input: naive CD4+ T cells from blood. The source of these receptors is a woman in her forties in good health.

This chain joins TRBV9 and TRBJ1-2, with TRBD1 identical over 7 bases. Trimming at V came to 3 bases and at J to 1 base, leaving 9 bases not matched to a gene. The CDR3 consists of 16 residues. CDR1 is SGDLS, CDR2 YYNGEE, per germline. The CDR3 reads CASSETGTVNNYGYTF. For the CDR3, the DNA is TGTGCCAGCAGCGAGACCGGGACAGTGAATAACTATGGCTACACCTTC.

This clone was detected a few times. This chain uses TRBV29-1 with TRBJ2-3, with D maybe TRBD1 (5 bases). The V gene lost 7 bases and the J gene lost 1 base, with 15 bases spanning the gap. From germline, CDR1 is SQVTM and CDR2 ANQGSEA. The CDR3 extends over 14 amino acids. Written as DNA, the CDR3 is TGCAGCGCGCCGCGTAAACAGGGCACAGATACGCAGTATTTT. This codes for CSAPRKQGTDTQYF.

This clone was counted between two and nine times. This chain uses TRBV11-2 with TRBJ2-5; 7 bases are a match to TRBD2. Losses at the gene ends were 5 bases for V and 7 bases for J; bases not matched to a gene: 13. Per the germline V gene, CDR1 is SGHAT and CDR2 is FQNNGV. This CDR3 is 15 amino acids long. The CDR3 is CASSGSRTSSGTQYF. Here the CDR3 DNA reads TGTGCCAGCAGCGGATCCAGGACTAGTTCGGGGACCCAGTACTTC.

The chain uses TRBV5-4 and TRBJ2-2, with D possibly TRBD1 on 6 matching bases. CDR1 SGHNT and CDR2 YYREEE come from the germline V gene (reference sequence). Trimming shortened V by 4 bases and J by 1 base, and 11 bases separated the two germline ends. The CDR3 has 15 residues. The CDR3 DNA reads as TGTGCCAGCAGCCTGAACAGGGTGAACACCGGGGAGCTGTTTTTT. Its protein product is CASSLNRVNTGELFF.

This clone was detected a few times. The V gene is TRBV7-2, the J gene TRBJ2-1; tentative D call: TRBD2 (7 bases). This CDR3 spans 16 amino acids. The germline V gene encodes CDR1 SGHTA and CDR2 FQGNSA. V was clipped by 6 bases and J by 7 bases, with 22 bases between them. CDR3 protein: CASRPDGGRIVNEQFF. CDR3 DNA: TGTGCCAGCAGGCCTGACGGGGGGCGGATTGTGAATGAGCAGTTCTTC.

The chain is built from TRBV23-1 and TRBJ2-1, with 12 bases matching TRBD2. TRBV23-1 is an ORF, with its function uncertain. The V gene end was trimmed by 5 bases and the J gene end by 0 bases; junction bases not matched to a gene: 17. CDR3 size: 21 residues. The CDR3 sequence is CASSTTRGRLAGESSYNEQFF. The CDR3 DNA reads TGCGCCAGCAGTACAACCCGGGGGCGACTAGCGGGGGAGAGCTCCTACAATGAGCAGTTCTTC.

The chain joins TRBV5-4 to TRBJ2-3, with 13 bases aligning to TRBD2. The CDR3 length is 17 residues. V was pared by 4 bases and J by 0 bases, with 5 bases of the junction left unmatched. Germline values: CDR1 SGHNT, CDR2 YYREEE (reference sequence). Written as DNA, the CDR3 is TGTGCCAGCAGCCAACTAGCGGGGGGGACTAGCACAGATACGCAGTATTTT. It specifies CASSQLAGGTSTDTQYF.

The chain joins TRBV18 to TRBJ1-6; 7 positions agree with TRBD1. J gave up 9 bases and V 2 bases, and 4 bases lay outside the gene matches. Germline V gives CDR1 KGHSH, CDR2 LQKENI. The CDR3 spans 14 residues. The CDR3, as DNA: TGTGCCAGCTCACCAACAGGGGCCAGTTCACCCCTCCACTTT. This gives the protein CASSPTGASSPLHF.

The CDR3 sequence: CSPLAGGETQYF. The CDR3 DNA is TGCAGCCCCCTCGCCGGGGGGGAGACCCAGTACTTC. This chain connects TRBV29-1 to TRBJ2-5; 7 bases match TRBD2. After removal of 8 bases from V and 5 bases from J, the junction contained 8 bases not matched to a gene. The germline V gene has CDR1 SQVTM and CDR2 ANQGSEA. CDR3 length equals 12 residues.

The rearrangement links TRBV6-6 to TRBJ2-3, with 7 positions matching TRBD2. This CDR3 is built from 14 residues. The V and J ends lost 6 bases and 2 bases, in that order; junction bases with no gene match: 5. Germline V CDR1 and CDR2: MNHNY, SVGAGI (reference sequence). CDR3 sequence (DNA): TGTGCCAGCAGATACCGGGACTACACAGATACGCAGTATTTT. This encodes CASRYRDYTDTQYF.

This clone has just a few counts. The chain joins TRBV11-2 to TRBJ1-1; no clear D. The CDR3 is 15 amino acids. Looked up from germline, CDR1 is SGHAT and CDR2 is FQNNGV. Trimming shortened V by 3 bases and J by 3 bases, and 14 bases separated the two germline ends. CDR3 sequence reads: CASSFRLIGYTEAFF. In nucleotides, the CDR3 is TGTGCCAGCAGCTTCCGACTCATCGGGTACACTGAAGCTTTCTTT.

This clone showed up just a few times. The chain uses TRBV10-3 and TRBJ1-2; TRBD1 matches at 8 bases. Per germline, CDR1 ENHRY and CDR2 SYGVKD. After removal of 10 bases from V and 8 bases from J, the junction contained 6 bases not matched to a gene. The CDR3 is made up of 11 amino acids. In DNA form, the CDR3 reads TGTGCCAGCCGACAGGGGCGCGGCTACACCTTC. Translation: CASRQGRGYTF.

The J gene is TRBJ1-4, the V gene TRBV19; D remains ambiguous. The germline CDR1 and CDR2 sequences are LNHDA and SQIVND (reference sequence). The CDR3 is 12 residues long. Trimming shortened V by 6 bases and J by 3 bases, and 5 bases separated the two germline ends. The CDR3: CASRRANEKLFF. CDR3 bases: TGTGCCAGTAGGAGGGCTAATGAAAAACTGTTTTTT. Supplemented by reference TRBV19 and TRBJ1-4, the full variable domain reads DGGITQSPKYLFRKEGQNVTLSCEQNLNHDAMYWYRQDPGQGLRLIYYSQIVNDFQKGDIAEGYSVSREKKESFPLTVTSAQKNPTAFYLCASRRANEKLFFGSGTQLSVL.